These 17 T cell receptor beta chains were all obtained from the same sample, sequenced in a study of blood T cell repertoires in COVID-19. TCRdb's copy holds only in-frame clones and misses some; the assay was immunoSEQ multiplex PCR. Of around 250,000 clones in the sample, approximately 80% were seen once. The specimen was peripheral blood. All receptors come from a man aged 30-40 years who had recovered from COVID-19.

The rearrangement joins TRBV5-8 to TRBJ2-5; D unclear. Trimming cost V 3 bases and J 0 bases, with 9 bases left between them. Germline V gives CDR1 SGHTS, CDR2 YDEGEE. The CDR3 consists of 14 residues. This CDR3 reads CASSSTPYQETQYF. In nucleotides, the CDR3 is TGTGCCAGCAGCTCGACACCGTACCAAGAGACCCAGTACTTC. The whole variable domain, remainder taken from reference TRBV5-8 and TRBJ2-5, is EAGVTQSPTHLIKTRGQQATLRCSPISGHTSVYWYQQALGLGLQFLLWYDEGEERNRGNFPPRFSGRQFPNYSSELNVNALELEDSALYLCASSSTPYQETQYFGPGTRLLVL.

The chain combines TRBV7-8 with TRBJ2-3; 9 nucleotides agree with TRBD2. Trimming removed 1 base from V and 0 bases from J; junction bases left unmatched: 5. This CDR3 is built from 17 residues. Germline CDR1 reads SGHVS; CDR2 reads FQNEAQ. The CDR3 sequence is CASSLGMTSGSTDTQYF. In DNA form, the CDR3 reads TGTGCCAGCAGCTTAGGGATGACTAGCGGCAGCACAGATACGCAGTATTTT.

This sequence joins TRBV12-5 and TRBJ1-5, with TRBD1 matching over 7 bases. Germline values: CDR1 LGHNT, CDR2 FRNRAP. The length of the CDR3 is 18 residues. V gave up 3 bases and J gave up 0 bases; unmatched junction bases: 11. The CDR3 region is CASGFDRATTRSNQPQHF. In nucleotides, the CDR3 is TGTGCTAGTGGTTTCGACAGGGCGACCACCCGTAGCAATCAGCCCCAGCATTTT.

The V and J genes are TRBV28 and TRBJ2-7; 8 nucleotides match TRBD1. Germline assignment: CDR1 MDHEN and CDR2 SYDVKM. This CDR3 spans 13 amino acids. The trim removed 7 bases at V and 5 bases at J, leaving 7 bases unmatched. The CDR3 DNA is TGTGCCAGCACCAGACAGGGGTACCACGAGCAGTACGTC. Translation gives CASTRQGYHEQYV.

The chain employs TRBV11-2 and TRBJ2-5; D is perhaps TRBD2 (6 bases). The CDR3 is 15 residues long. The germline V gene has CDR1 SGHAT and CDR2 FQNNGV. Trimming shortened V by 1 base and J by 1 base, and 10 bases separated the two germline ends. The CDR3 spells CASSLVGTPQETQYF. CDR3 nucleotides: TGTGCCAGCAGCTTAGTTGGGACTCCCCAAGAGACCCAGTACTTC.

The count of this clone is one. V is TRBV29-1 and J is TRBJ2-5; TRBD1 matches at 8 bases. The V segment lost 4 bases and the J segment 7 bases; nucleotides outside the gene matches: 11. This CDR3 region has 14 residues. Germline CDR1 is SQVTM and CDR2 is ANQGSEA. This CDR3 reads CSVGQGAVLGTQYF. The CDR3 DNA is TGCAGCGTTGGCCAGGGGGCGGTTTTAGGGACCCAGTACTTC.

V is TRBV18 and J is TRBJ2-1; 9 bases are shared with TRBD1. Looked up from germline, CDR1 is KGHSH and CDR2 is LQKENI. The CDR3 loop spans 14 amino acids. V trimming: 2 bases; J trimming: 8 bases; junction bases outside the gene matches: 4. CDR3 nucleotides: TGTGCCAGCTCACCAGGACAGGGGAGCCATGAGCAGTTCTTC. Protein: CASSPGQGSHEQFF.

The chain uses TRBV3-1 (or the pseudogene TRBV3-2) and TRBJ2-1, with 11 bases fitting TRBD1. Per the germline V gene, CDR1 is LGHDT and CDR2 is YNNKEL (reference sequence). Trimming cost V 1 base and J 6 bases; bases outside gene matches: 8. There are 17 residues in the CDR3. The CDR3 DNA follows: TGTGCCAGCAGCCAAGCCATCGGGACAGGGGGAGGCAATGAGCAGTTCTTC. Encoded protein: CASSQAIGTGGGNEQFF.

The gene calls are TRBV19 and TRBJ1-1; 8 bases map to TRBD1. This CDR3 is built from 15 residues. The V and J ends lost 3 bases and 1 base, in that order; junction bases with no gene match: 4. The V gene's germline CDR1 is LNHDA and CDR2 SQIVND (reference sequence). The CDR3 is CASSIQGAKNTEAFF. In DNA, the CDR3 is TGTGCCAGTAGTATCCAGGGGGCGAAGAACACTGAAGCTTTCTTT.

For the CDR3, the DNA is TGTGCCAGTAACACGCTGGGCAAGAATTCACCCCTCCACTTT. This gives the protein CASNTLGKNSPLHF. The gene calls are TRBV19 and TRBJ1-6; D is unresolved. V was cut by 7 bases and J by 7 bases, with 14 bases left in between. This CDR3 spans 14 amino acids. CDR1 is LNHDA and CDR2 is SQIVND in the germline V gene (reference sequence). The variable domain in full, completed from reference TRBV19 and TRBJ1-6, reads DGGITQSPKYLFRKEGQNVTLSCEQNLNHDAMYWYRQDPGQGLRLIYYSQIVNDFQKGDIAEGYSVSREKKESFPLTVTSAQKNPTAFYLCASNTLGKNSPLHFGNGTRLTVT.

This chain uses TRBV29-1 with TRBJ2-1; 10 positions agree with TRBD2. This CDR3 spans 15 amino acids. V was clipped by 6 bases and J by 7 bases; unmatched bases: 12. Per germline, CDR1 SQVTM and CDR2 ANQGSEA. The CDR3 sequence is CSVDKGSAGGNEQFF. For the CDR3, the DNA is TGCAGCGTAGACAAAGGATCAGCGGGGGGGAATGAGCAGTTCTTC.

The rearrangement links TRBV11-2 to TRBJ2-7; TRBD2 might be the D (6 bases). CDR3 size: 17 residues. V dropped 0 bases and J dropped 3 bases, with 18 bases sitting between them. Germline V gene data show CDR1 as SGHAT and CDR2 as FQNNGV. DNA for the CDR3: TGTGCCAGCAGCTTAGATTATCAGCCTAGCGAGGACTACGAGCAGTACTTC. Its protein product is CASSLDYQPSEDYEQYF.

J is TRBJ2-1 and V is TRBV9, with a weak D call TRBD2 (5 bases). V was cut by 0 bases and J by 0 bases, with 7 bases left in between. CDR3 length: 15 residues. Germline CDR1 is SGDLS and CDR2 is YYNGEE. DNA of the CDR3: TGTGCCAGCAGCGTAGAAAGCGGCTCCTACAATGAGCAGTTCTTC. Protein product: CASSVESGSYNEQFF.

The chain couples TRBV27 to TRBJ2-3; no clear D. The CDR3 runs to 13 residues. With 3 bases removed from V and 4 bases from J, the gap between germline ends came to 8 bases. CDR1 is MNHEY and CDR2 is SMNVEV in the germline V gene (reference sequence). CDR3 in amino acids: CASSFFSSDTQYF. DNA of the CDR3: TGTGCCAGCAGTTTCTTTAGTTCAGATACGCAGTATTTT.

The chain links TRBV5-4 to TRBJ1-1; TRBD1 is a possible D gene (6 bases). V gave up 0 bases and J gave up 4 bases, with 7 bases separating them. Germline V CDR1 and CDR2: SGHNT, YYREEE (reference sequence). CDR3 length: 13 amino acids. The DNA for the CDR3 is TGTGCCAGCAGCTTGGGGACAGTCACTGAAGCTTTCTTT. Its protein product is CASSLGTVTEAFF.

V gene TRBV9 combines with J gene TRBJ2-3, with TRBD2 identical over 16 bases. Unmatched junction bases numbered 7, after V lost 4 bases and J lost 5 bases. The CDR3 runs 17 residues. Germline CDR1 reads SGDLS; CDR2 reads YYNGEE. DNA of the CDR3: TGTGCCAGCAGCTTAACCGGGACTAGCGGGGGGGAAGATACGCAGTATTTT. As protein: CASSLTGTSGGEDTQYF.

This chain uses TRBV6-1 with TRBJ2-7, with D possibly being TRBD1 (6 bases). The CDR3 spans 16 residues. The germline V gene has CDR1 MNHNS and CDR2 SASEGT. Trimming stripped 2 bases from V and 2 bases from J, with 16 bases between. The CDR3 coding sequence is TGTGCCAGCAGTGAAACTGCTGGGGGCAATGCCTACGAGCAGTACTTC. Protein sequence: CASSETAGGNAYEQYF.